This passage covers 8 T cell receptor beta chains from one sample sequenced in a study of shared clonotypes between healthy human individuals. Some clones are missing from TCRdb's copy, which holds only in-frame ones; the method was immunoSEQ multiplex PCR. The sample has about 1 million clones; around 74% are singletons. Sequences were obtained from memory CD4+ T cells sorted from blood. The subset was: CD45RA-negative fraction. Receptors were obtained from a man aged 18 to 35 in good health.

The chain links TRBV6-5 to TRBJ2-7; 8 bases map to TRBD1. The length of the CDR3 is 13 residues. Per the germline V gene, CDR1 is MNHEY and CDR2 is SVGAGI. With 6 bases clipped from V and 6 bases from J, the junction kept 7 bases outside the gene matches. The chain's CDR3 is CASSRAGTGEQYF. CDR3 nucleotides: TGTGCCAGCAGCCGGGCTGGGACAGGCGAGCAGTACTTC.

The chain employs TRBV23-1 and TRBJ1-5; D may be TRBD1 (6 bases). TRBV23-1 is designated an ORF whose function remains uncertain. V lost 2 bases and J 5 bases, leaving 22 bases between the germline ends. The CDR3 is made up of 18 amino acids. In DNA, the CDR3 is TGCGCCAGCAGTCAACGCAGTTTGGGGGCAGGGGCAGATCAGCCCCAGCATTTT. Its translation: CASSQRSLGAGADQPQHF.

The V call is TRBV5-1, the J call TRBJ2-5; D might be TRBD2 (5 bases). The CDR3 consists of 15 residues. In germline, CDR1 is SGHRS, CDR2 YFSETQ. Trimming left V 2 bases short and J 2 bases short, with 13 bases between. CDR3 loop: CASSLQPGTQETQYF. The DNA of the CDR3 is TGCGCCAGCAGCTTACAACCGGGAACTCAAGAGACCCAGTACTTC.

The chain uses TRBV19 and TRBJ2-7; D possibly corresponds to TRBD2 (5 bases). With 3 bases removed from V and 6 bases from J, the gap between germline ends came to 15 bases. The CDR3 is 14 amino acids. Germline V gene data show CDR1 as LNHDA and CDR2 as SQIVND (reference sequence). CDR3 sequence: CASSMNGGLGEQYF. The CDR3 nucleotides read TGTGCCAGTAGTATGAATGGAGGTCTAGGCGAGCAGTACTTC.

Comments on this clone: At one of its ends the junction is not consistent with the germline gene, which may arise from a read error. The V and J genes are TRBV4-3 and TRBJ2-1, with 12 positions matching TRBD2. This CDR3 is 16 amino acids long. Germline-derived CDR1 and CDR2 are LGHNA and YSLEER. The CDR3 is CASSQDRLAGGRVRVF. The CDR3 DNA reads as TGCGCCAGCAGCCAAGATAGGCTAGCGGGAGGGCGTGTTAGGGTCTTC.

This clone turned up a few times. The rearrangement links TRBV11-2 to TRBJ2-1; 9 bases are a match to TRBD2. CDR3 size: 18 residues. The germline CDR1 and CDR2 sequences are SGHAT and FQNNGV. V was clipped by 0 bases and J by 3 bases; unmatched bases: 9. As DNA, the CDR3 is TGTGCCAGCAGCTTAGATCCCTTTCTAGCGGGACACTACAATGAGCAGTTCTTC. Protein: CASSLDPFLAGHYNEQFF.

The V call is TRBV2, the J call TRBJ2-2; possibly TRBD1 or TRBD2 for D (5 bases each). With 6 bases removed from V and 3 bases from J, the gap between germline ends came to 14 bases. This CDR3 is built from 15 residues. Germline V gene sequence: CDR1 SNHLY, CDR2 FYNNEI. The CDR3 spells CASSPPGGYTGELFF. CDR3 nucleotides: TGTGCCAGCAGCCCGCCTGGGGGTTACACCGGGGAGCTGTTTTTT.

The chain combines TRBV7-2 with TRBJ2-7; no clear D gene. The germline V gene has CDR1 SGHTA and CDR2 FQGNSA. The CDR3 contains 15 residues. V lost 6 bases, J lost 0 bases, and 15 bases lay in between. The CDR3 DNA reads as TGTGCCAGCAGATTGGGTGGCGGAAGCTCCTACGAGCAGTACTTC. Translated: CASRLGGGSSYEQYF.